The 15 T cell receptor beta chains listed next were all sequenced from one sample in a study of blood T cell repertoires in COVID-19. This table comes from immunoSEQ multiplex PCR, and its TCRdb copy is limited to in-frame clones, with some not included. The table lists some 250,000 clones, approximately 84% of them singletons. The sequenced sample consisted of peripheral blood. The receptors stem from a woman in her twenties or thirties who had recovered from COVID-19.

The chain combines TRBV6-1 with TRBJ1-1; possibly TRBD1 for D (5 bases). Deletions cut 6 bases from V and 3 bases from J, with 26 bases between. CDR1 and CDR2 from the germline V gene are MNHNS and SASEGT. The CDR3 runs 18 residues. The CDR3 DNA follows: TGTGCCAGCAGCGAAAAAATCGGCCCCCTGGACATCGACACTGAAGCTTTCTTT. Its protein product is CASSEKIGPLDIDTEAFF.

This clone was seen a single time. CDR3 protein: CASSYSGPGENYGYTF. The DNA of the CDR3 is TGTGCCAGCAGTTACTCGGGGCCAGGGGAAAACTATGGCTACACCTTC. This chain links TRBV6-5 with TRBJ1-2; perhaps TRBD1 as D (6 bases). The CDR3 length is 16 residues. Germline assignment: CDR1 MNHEY and CDR2 SVGAGI. Trimming left V 0 bases short and J 2 bases short, with 13 bases between.

The CDR3 DNA follows: TGTGCCAGCAGCGTAAGCTGGGGGGGGCACACTGAAGCTTTCTTT. Translating it yields CASSVSWGGHTEAFF. The chain combines TRBV9 with TRBJ1-1; a possible D gene is TRBD1 (6 bases). V was shortened by 1 base and J by 3 bases, with 13 bases between the two germline ends. This CDR3 spans 15 amino acids. Per the germline V gene, CDR1 is SGDLS and CDR2 is YYNGEE.

J is TRBJ2-2 and V is TRBV6-4; D uncertain. The germline V gene has CDR1 MRHNA and CDR2 SNTAGT. This CDR3 comprises 14 residues. The germline V and J ends were trimmed by 0 bases and 2 bases, with 4 bases remaining between them. The CDR3 DNA is TGTGCCAGCAGTGACTCAACTAACACCGGGGAGCTGTTTTTT. It is translated as CASSDSTNTGELFF.

V usage is TRBV7-2 and J usage is TRBJ1-4, with D possibly matching TRBD1 (6 bases). From germline, CDR1 is SGHTA and CDR2 FQGNSA. This CDR3 contains 14 residues. V was shortened by 6 bases and J by 6 bases, with 14 bases between the two germline ends. The CDR3: CASRFTPGDEKLFF. The CDR3 DNA reads TGTGCCAGCAGGTTCACCCCAGGGGATGAAAAACTGTTTTTT.

This sequence joins TRBV12-5 and TRBJ2-6; D gene ambiguous. V lost 2 bases to trimming and J lost 4 bases, with 6 bases between them. The length of the CDR3 is 14 residues. The germline CDR1 and CDR2 sequences are LGHNT and FRNRAP. The CDR3 loop reads CASGLQAGANVLTF. The CDR3 region has the DNA TGTGCTAGTGGTTTGCAAGCCGGGGCCAACGTCCTGACTTTC. The full variable domain, its missing parts supplied by reference TRBV12-5 and TRBJ2-6, is DARVTQTPRHKVTEMGQEVTMRCQPILGHNTVFWYRQTMMQGLELLAYFRNRAPLDDSGMPKDRFSAEMPDATLATLKIQPSEPRDSAVYFCASGLQAGANVLTFGAGSRLTVL.

V usage is TRBV3-1 (or the pseudogene TRBV3-2) and J usage is TRBJ2-2; tentative D call: TRBD2 (5 bases). There are 14 residues in the CDR3. Germline loops: CDR1 LGHDT, CDR2 YNNKEL (reference sequence). V lost 0 bases and J 6 bases, leaving 8 bases between the germline ends. The CDR3 nucleotides read TGTGCCAGCAGCCAAGACCCGCGGGCCGGGGAGCTGTTTTTT. Translation gives CASSQDPRAGELFF.

The chain combines TRBV15 with TRBJ1-4, with a tentative D call TRBD1 (5 bases). Trimming took 1 base from V and 5 from J, leaving 8 bases between them. From germline, CDR1 is LNHNV and CDR2 YYDKDF (reference sequence). The CDR3 consists of 14 residues. The CDR3 spells CATSRGDFNEKLFF. CDR3 DNA sequence: TGTGCCACCAGCAGAGGGGACTTCAATGAAAAACTGTTTTTT.

The V and J genes are TRBV6-1 and TRBJ1-2; the D gene is possibly TRBD1 (5 bases). Trimming took 0 bases from V and 4 from J, leaving 12 bases between them. This CDR3 region has 15 residues. Germline V CDR1 and CDR2: MNHNS, SASEGT. This CDR3 is CASSEAGAGRYGYTF. The CDR3 DNA follows: TGTGCCAGCAGTGAAGCGGGCGCGGGGCGCTATGGCTACACCTTC.

The rearrangement uses TRBV18 and TRBJ2-1; TRBD1 aligns across 10 bases. The junction had 11 bases not matched to a gene; V was cut back by 8 bases and J by 4 bases. Germline V gene data show CDR1 as KGHSH and CDR2 as LQKENI. This CDR3 spans 16 amino acids. CDR3 amino acids: CASTRGGQGDYNEQFF. The CDR3 bases are TGTGCCAGCACCCGGGGTGGACAGGGGGATTACAATGAGCAGTTCTTC.

The chain joins TRBV19 to TRBJ1-2; D is unresolved. The V and J ends lost 7 bases and 4 bases respectively, with 13 bases between them. Germline V gene lookup returns CDR1 LNHDA and CDR2 SQIVND (reference sequence). This CDR3 region has 13 residues. CDR3 DNA: TGTGCCAGTACAATCGGGGAGAGCTATGGCTACACCTTC. It yields the protein CASTIGESYGYTF.

The rearrangement links TRBV19 to TRBJ2-3; 7 bases match TRBD2. V shed 1 base, J shed 1 base, and the junction held 5 bases outside the gene matches. Germline V lookup: CDR1 LNHDA, CDR2 SQIVND (reference sequence). The length of the CDR3 is 16 residues. The CDR3 spells CASSIGLALGTDTQYF. The CDR3 nucleotides are TGTGCCAGTAGTATAGGACTAGCTCTCGGCACAGATACGCAGTATTTT.

This clone occurred once. The chain has TRBV20-1 and TRBJ2-7; weak D call: TRBD2 (5 bases). This CDR3 is built from 15 residues. Germline-derived CDR1 and CDR2 are DFQATT and SNEGSKA (reference sequence). V lost 3 bases, J lost 0 bases, and 15 bases lay in between. The CDR3 coding sequence is TGCAGTGCTAGTCATCCCGGGGTGAGCTCCTACGAGCAGTACTTC. Residues: CSASHPGVSSYEQYF.

The chain links TRBV6-5 to TRBJ1-4; no clear D. Germline V gene sequence: CDR1 MNHEY, CDR2 SVGAGI. This CDR3 comprises 11 residues. Deletions cut 6 bases from V and 14 bases from J, with 13 bases between. CDR3 amino acids: CASSSTGRLFF. The CDR3 DNA follows: TGTGCCAGCAGCTCGACCGGGAGGCTGTTTTTT.

V is TRBV3-1 (or the pseudogene TRBV3-2) and J is TRBJ1-1; the D gene is possibly TRBD1 (5 bases). The CDR3 length is 13 residues. Per the germline V gene, CDR1 is LGHDT and CDR2 is YNNKEL (reference sequence). Trimming removed 0 bases at V and 7 bases at J, with 9 bases between. The CDR3 sequence: CASSQDRGFEAFF. CDR3 DNA sequence: TGTGCCAGCAGCCAAGATCGGGGGTTTGAAGCTTTCTTT.